This passage covers 2 T cell receptor beta chains from one sample sequenced in a study of blood T cell repertoires in COVID-19. Sequencing was performed with immunoSEQ multiplex PCR; in TCRdb, only in-frame clones are kept and a portion is missing. In the table there are about 380,000 clones, more than 70% of which are singletons. Sequencing was performed on PBMCs or T cells enriched from blood (not recorded which). These receptors originate from a woman between 18 and 30 years old who had recovered from COVID-19.

The rearrangement uses TRBV18 and TRBJ1-2; 9 bases match TRBD1. The CDR3 is 17 residues long. V gave up 0 bases and J gave up 8 bases; unmatched junction bases: 13. Germline V gene sequence: CDR1 KGHSH, CDR2 LQKENI. The DNA of the CDR3 is TGTGCCAGCTCACCACCTTTAGGACCACAGGGGGCAATCGGCTACACCTTC. Encoded protein: CASSPPLGPQGAIGYTF. The entire variable domain, with the rest obtained from reference TRBV18 and TRBJ1-2, is as follows: NAGVMQNPRHLVRRRGQEARLRCSPMKGHSHVYWYRQLPEEGLKFMVYLQKENIIDESGMPKERFSAEFPKEGPSILRIQQVVRGDSAAYFCASSPPLGPQGAIGYTFGSGTRLTVV.

This clone was recorded once. The sample carries other DNA sequences with the same CDR3. The gene calls are TRBV5-6 and TRBJ2-7; D remains unclear. The CDR3 contains 12 residues. Germline V gene lookup returns CDR1 SGHDT and CDR2 YYEEEE. The ends were cut back, 3 bases at V and 5 bases at J, with 9 bases in the middle. The CDR3 DNA reads as TGTGCCAGCAGCTCGACTGTTAACGAGCAGTACTTC. Translated, it gives CASSSTVNEQYF.